These 5 T cell receptor beta chains originate from one sample sequenced in a study of cytomegalovirus exposure and HLA in healthy donors. In the PCR, 60 Vbeta and 13 Jbeta primers were used. Clones were sequenced by immunoSEQ multiplex PCR, and TCRdb holds only the in-frame ones, with some missing. This table lists 200,000 to 250,000 clones. Sequencing was done on a sample of PBMCs. These TCRs come from a girl between 2 and 10 years old in good health and CMV-seropositive.

The chain links TRBV7-6 to TRBJ2-7; tentative D call: TRBD1 (6 bases). From germline, CDR1 is SGHVS and CDR2 FNYEAQ. The CDR3 spans 15 residues. The V and J ends lost 1 base and 1 base respectively, with 11 bases between them. In DNA form, the CDR3 reads TGTGCCAGCAGCTTAGAACAGGGCCTATCCTACGAGCAGTACTTC. Its translation is CASSLEQGLSYEQYF.

The V and J genes are TRBV29-1 and TRBJ1-5, with D possibly matching TRBD1 (6 bases). Looked up from germline, CDR1 is SQVTM and CDR2 is ANQGSEA. V lost 6 bases to trimming and J lost 5 bases, with 14 bases between them. This CDR3 comprises 13 residues. DNA of the CDR3: TGCAGCGTGGCACAGGGTAGAGATCAGCCCCAGCATTTT. Its protein product is CSVAQGRDQPQHF. The full variable domain, rest sourced from reference TRBV29-1 and TRBJ1-5, is SAVISQKPSRDICQRGTSLTIQCQVDSQVTMMFWYRQQPGQSLTLIATANQGSEATYESGFVIDKFPISRPNLTFSTLTVSNMSPEDSSIYLCSVAQGRDQPQHFGDGTRLSIL.

This chain joins TRBV9 and TRBJ1-6; D possibly corresponds to TRBD1 (6 bases). Germline assignment: CDR1 SGDLS and CDR2 YYNGEE. V lost 0 bases to trimming and J lost 7 bases, with 8 bases between them. The CDR3 spans 14 residues. The CDR3 DNA sequence: TGTGCCAGCAGCGTAGGTGGGACAAATTCACCCCTCCACTTT. Its translation: CASSVGGTNSPLHF.

The chain links TRBV28 to TRBJ2-7; unclear D gene. V shed 4 bases and J shed 2 bases, with 3 bases lying between them. CDR1 is MDHEN and CDR2 is SYDVKM in the germline V gene. The CDR3 covers 11 residues. CDR3: CASSSTYEQYF. CDR3 DNA: TGTGCCAGCAGTTCCACCTACGAGCAGTACTTC.

The chain is built from TRBV15 and TRBJ2-1; 11 bases map to TRBD2. The germline V gene encodes CDR1 LNHNV and CDR2 YYDKDF (reference sequence). CDR3 length: 17 amino acids. With 3 bases clipped from V and 4 bases from J, the junction kept 8 bases outside the gene matches. The CDR3 nucleotides read TGTGCCACCAGCAGGGGACTAGCGGACGGGATTTACAATGAGCAGTTCTTC. Amino acids: CATSRGLADGIYNEQFF. Based on the CDR3 plus reference TRBV15 and TRBJ2-1, the full variable domain is DAMVIQNPRYQVTQFGKPVTLSCSQTLNHNVMYWYQQKSSQAPKLLFHYYDKDFNNEADTPDNFQSRRPNTSFCFLDIRSPGLGDTAMYLCATSRGLADGIYNEQFFGPGTRLTVL.